Reported below is one T cell receptor (beta chain). Its antigen is unidentified. The data are from a study of OX40 agonist ivuxolimab in advanced cancers. Study-level information: Each dose-escalation patient presented with hepatocellular carcinoma, melanoma, renal cell or head and neck cancer. Whole-study results and caveats: There were also nonresponders showing low normalized T-cell clonal expansion.

The ends were cut back, 6 bases at V and 2 bases at J, with 7 bases in the middle. From germline, CDR1 is MNHNS and CDR2 SASEGT. The CDR3 covers 12 residues. Baseline was the first blood sampling point, followed by cycle 4 day 1 and cycle 7 day 1. This table comes from immunoSEQ multiplex PCR, and its TCRdb copy is limited to in-frame clones, with some not included. The data hold tens of thousands of clones, with roughly 90% observed a single time. The material sequenced was CD4+ or CD8+ T cells sorted from blood, taken in a trial of the OX40 agonist ivuxolimab. This chain links TRBV6-1 with TRBJ1-1, with no clear D. This receptor was identified in an adult with an advanced solid tumor such as melanoma, head and neck, liver or kidney cancer. The CDR3 bases are TGTGCCAGCAGCCGGATAAACACTGAAGCTTTCTTT. It codes for CASSRINTEAFF.